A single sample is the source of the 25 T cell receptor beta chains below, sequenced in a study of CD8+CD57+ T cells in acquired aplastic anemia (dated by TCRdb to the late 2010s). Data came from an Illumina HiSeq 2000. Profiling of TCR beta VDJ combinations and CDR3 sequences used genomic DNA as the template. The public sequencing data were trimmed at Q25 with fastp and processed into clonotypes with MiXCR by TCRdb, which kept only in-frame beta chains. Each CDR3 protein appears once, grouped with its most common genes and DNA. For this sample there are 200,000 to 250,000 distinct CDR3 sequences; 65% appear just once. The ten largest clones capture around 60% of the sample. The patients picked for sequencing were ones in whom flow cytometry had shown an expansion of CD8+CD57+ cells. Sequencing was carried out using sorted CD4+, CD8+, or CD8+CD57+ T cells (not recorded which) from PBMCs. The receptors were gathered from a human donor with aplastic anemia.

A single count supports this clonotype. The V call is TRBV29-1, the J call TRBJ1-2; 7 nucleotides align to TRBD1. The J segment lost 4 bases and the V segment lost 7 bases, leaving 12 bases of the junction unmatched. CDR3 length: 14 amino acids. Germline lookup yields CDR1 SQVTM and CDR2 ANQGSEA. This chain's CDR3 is CSAGIGTATYGYTF. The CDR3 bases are TGCAGCGCCGGGATCGGGACAGCGACCTATGGCTACACCTTC.

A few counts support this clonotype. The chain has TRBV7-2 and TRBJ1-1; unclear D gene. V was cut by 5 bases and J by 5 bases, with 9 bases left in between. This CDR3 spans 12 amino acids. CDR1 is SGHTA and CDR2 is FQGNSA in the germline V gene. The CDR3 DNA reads TGTGCCAGCAGCACCCGAGGGACTGAAGCTTTCTTT. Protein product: CASSTRGTEAFF.

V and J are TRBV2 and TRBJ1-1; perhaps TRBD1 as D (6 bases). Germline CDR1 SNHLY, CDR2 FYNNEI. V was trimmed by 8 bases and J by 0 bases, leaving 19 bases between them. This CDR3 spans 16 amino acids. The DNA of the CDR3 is TGTGCCAGCCGGGGTCGGCTACAGGGTCTGAACACTGAAGCTTTCTTT. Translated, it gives CASRGRLQGLNTEAFF.

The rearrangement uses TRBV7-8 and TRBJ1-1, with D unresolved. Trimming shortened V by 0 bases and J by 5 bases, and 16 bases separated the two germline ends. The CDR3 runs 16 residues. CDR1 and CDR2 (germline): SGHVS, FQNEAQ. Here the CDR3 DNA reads TGTGCCAGCAGCTTAGCGGCAGGAAAAGGCGTTACTGAAGCTTTCTTT. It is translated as CASSLAAGKGVTEAFF.

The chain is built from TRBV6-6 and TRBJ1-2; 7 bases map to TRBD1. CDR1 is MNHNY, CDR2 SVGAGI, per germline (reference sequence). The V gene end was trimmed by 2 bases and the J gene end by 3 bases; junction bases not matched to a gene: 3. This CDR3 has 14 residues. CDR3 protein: CASSYVQGDYGYTF. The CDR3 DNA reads TGTGCCAGCAGTTACGTGCAGGGGGACTATGGCTACACCTTC.

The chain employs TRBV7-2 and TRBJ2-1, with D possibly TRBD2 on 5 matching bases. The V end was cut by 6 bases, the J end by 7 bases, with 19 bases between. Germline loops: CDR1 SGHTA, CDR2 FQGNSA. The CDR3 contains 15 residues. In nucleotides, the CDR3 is TGTGCCAGCAGTGACTCTGAAGGAGGTGGGAATGAGCAGTTCTTC. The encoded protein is CASSDSEGGGNEQFF.

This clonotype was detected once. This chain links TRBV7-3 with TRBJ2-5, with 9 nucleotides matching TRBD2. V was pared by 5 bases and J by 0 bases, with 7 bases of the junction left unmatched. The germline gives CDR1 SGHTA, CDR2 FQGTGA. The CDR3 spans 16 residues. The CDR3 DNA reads TGTGCCAGCAGCACCCGACTAGCGGCCAACCAAGAGACCCAGTACTTC. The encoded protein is CASSTRLAANQETQYF.

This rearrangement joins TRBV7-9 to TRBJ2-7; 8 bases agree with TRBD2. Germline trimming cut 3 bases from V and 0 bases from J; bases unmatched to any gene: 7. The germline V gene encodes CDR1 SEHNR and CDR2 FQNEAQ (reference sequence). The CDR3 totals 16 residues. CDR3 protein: CASSFQASGSSYEQYF. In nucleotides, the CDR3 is TGTGCCAGCAGCTTCCAGGCGAGCGGGAGCTCCTACGAGCAGTACTTC.

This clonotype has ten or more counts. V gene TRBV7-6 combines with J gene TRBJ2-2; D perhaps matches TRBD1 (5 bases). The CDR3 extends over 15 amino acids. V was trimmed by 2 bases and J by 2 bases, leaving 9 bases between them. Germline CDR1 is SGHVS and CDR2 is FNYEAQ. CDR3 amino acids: CASSLLQVNTGELFF. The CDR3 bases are TGTGCCAGCAGCTTACTACAGGTCAACACCGGGGAGCTGTTTTTT.

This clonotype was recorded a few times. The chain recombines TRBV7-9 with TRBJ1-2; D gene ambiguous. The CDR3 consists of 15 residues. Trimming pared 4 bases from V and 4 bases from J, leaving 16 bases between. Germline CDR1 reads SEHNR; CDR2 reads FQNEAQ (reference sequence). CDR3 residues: CASSSTSIDIYGYTF. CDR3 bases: TGTGCCAGCAGCTCAACCTCAATAGACATCTATGGCTACACCTTC.

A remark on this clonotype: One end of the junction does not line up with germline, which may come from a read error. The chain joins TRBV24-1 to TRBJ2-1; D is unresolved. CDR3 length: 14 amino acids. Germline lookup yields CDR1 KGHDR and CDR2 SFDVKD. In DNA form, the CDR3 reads TGTGCCAGCAGTGAAAGGTTACTAAACAATGAGCAGTTCTTC. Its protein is CASSERLLNNEQFF.

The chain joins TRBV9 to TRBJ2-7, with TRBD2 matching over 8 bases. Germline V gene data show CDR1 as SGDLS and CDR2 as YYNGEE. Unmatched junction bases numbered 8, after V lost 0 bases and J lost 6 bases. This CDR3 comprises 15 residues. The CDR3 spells CASSVGLAGGSEQYF. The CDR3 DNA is TGTGCCAGCAGCGTAGGTTTGGCGGGAGGTTCCGAGCAGTACTTC.

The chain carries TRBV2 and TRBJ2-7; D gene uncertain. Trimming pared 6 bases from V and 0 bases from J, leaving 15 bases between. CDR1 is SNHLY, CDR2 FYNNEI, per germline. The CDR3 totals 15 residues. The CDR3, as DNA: TGTGCCAGCAGCGTCGCAGGAACAAGCTCCTACGAGCAGTACTTC. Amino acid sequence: CASSVAGTSSYEQYF. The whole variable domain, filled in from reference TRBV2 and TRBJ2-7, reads EPEVTQTPSHQVTQMGQEVILRCVPISNHLYFYWYRQILGQKVEFLVSFYNNEISEKSEIFDDQFSVERPDGSNFTLKIRSTKLEDSAMYFCASSVAGTSSYEQYFGPGTRLTVT.

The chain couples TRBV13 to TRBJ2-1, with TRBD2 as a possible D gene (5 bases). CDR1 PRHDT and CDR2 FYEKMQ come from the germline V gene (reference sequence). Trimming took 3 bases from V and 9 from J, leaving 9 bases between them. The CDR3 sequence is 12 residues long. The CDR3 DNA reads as TGTGCCAGCAGCTTCGGTAGCGCTGAGCAGTTCTTC. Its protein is CASSFGSAEQFF.

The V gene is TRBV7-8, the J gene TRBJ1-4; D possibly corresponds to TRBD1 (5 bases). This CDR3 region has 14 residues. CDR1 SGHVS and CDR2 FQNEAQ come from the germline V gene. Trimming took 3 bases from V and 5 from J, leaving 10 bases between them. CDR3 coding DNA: TGTGCCAGCAGCTTCGGGCGGGGGAATGAAAAACTGTTTTTT. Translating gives CASSFGRGNEKLFF.

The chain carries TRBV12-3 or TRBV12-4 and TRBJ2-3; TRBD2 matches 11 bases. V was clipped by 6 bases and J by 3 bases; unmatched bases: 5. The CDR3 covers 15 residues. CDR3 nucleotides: TGTGCCAGCAGGACCGGGACTAGCGGTACAGATACGCAGTATTTT. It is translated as CASRTGTSGTDTQYF.

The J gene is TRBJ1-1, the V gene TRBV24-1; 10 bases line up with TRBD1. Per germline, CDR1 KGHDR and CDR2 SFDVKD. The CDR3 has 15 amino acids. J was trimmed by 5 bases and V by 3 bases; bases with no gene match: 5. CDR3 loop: CATSDGQGGVTEAFF. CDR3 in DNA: TGTGCCACCAGTGATGGACAGGGGGGGGTTACTGAAGCTTTCTTT.

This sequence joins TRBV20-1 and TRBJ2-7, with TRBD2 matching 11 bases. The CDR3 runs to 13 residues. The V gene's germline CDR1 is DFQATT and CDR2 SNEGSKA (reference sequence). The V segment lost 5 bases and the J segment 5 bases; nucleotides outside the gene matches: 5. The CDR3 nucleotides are TGCAGTGCTGAGACTAGCGGGATAAACGAGCAGTACTTC. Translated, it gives CSAETSGINEQYF.

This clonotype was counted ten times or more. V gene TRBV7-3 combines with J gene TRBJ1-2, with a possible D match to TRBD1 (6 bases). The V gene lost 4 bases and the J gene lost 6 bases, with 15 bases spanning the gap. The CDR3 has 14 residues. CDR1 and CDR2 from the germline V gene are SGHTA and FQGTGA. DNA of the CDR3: TGTGCCAGCAGCTCCTTGGGGGGGGCAGATGGCTACACCTTC. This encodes CASSSLGGADGYTF.

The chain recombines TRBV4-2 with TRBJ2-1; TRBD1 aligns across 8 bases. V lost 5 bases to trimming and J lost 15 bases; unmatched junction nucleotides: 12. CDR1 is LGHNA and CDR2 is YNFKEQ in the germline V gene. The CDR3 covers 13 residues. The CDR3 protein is CASSSTDRAIVFF. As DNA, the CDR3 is TGTGCCAGCAGCTCGACGGACAGGGCGATAGTGTTCTTC.

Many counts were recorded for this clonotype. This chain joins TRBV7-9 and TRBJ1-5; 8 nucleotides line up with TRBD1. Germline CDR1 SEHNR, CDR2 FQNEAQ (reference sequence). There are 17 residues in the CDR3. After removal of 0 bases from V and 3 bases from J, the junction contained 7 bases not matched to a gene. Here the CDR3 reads CASSLAMGQDYNQPQHF. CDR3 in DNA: TGTGCCAGCAGCTTAGCGATGGGACAGGACTACAATCAGCCCCAGCATTTT.

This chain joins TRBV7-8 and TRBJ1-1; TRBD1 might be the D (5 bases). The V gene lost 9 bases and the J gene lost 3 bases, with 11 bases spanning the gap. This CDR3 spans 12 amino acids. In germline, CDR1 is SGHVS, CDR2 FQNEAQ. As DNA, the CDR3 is TGTGCCAGAAACCCAGGGCACACTGAAGCTTTCTTT. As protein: CARNPGHTEAFF.

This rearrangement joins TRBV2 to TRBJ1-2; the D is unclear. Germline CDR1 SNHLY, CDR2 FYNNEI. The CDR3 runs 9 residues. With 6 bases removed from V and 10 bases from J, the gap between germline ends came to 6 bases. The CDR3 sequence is CASRGDYTF. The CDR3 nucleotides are TGTGCCAGCAGGGGAGACTACACCTTC.

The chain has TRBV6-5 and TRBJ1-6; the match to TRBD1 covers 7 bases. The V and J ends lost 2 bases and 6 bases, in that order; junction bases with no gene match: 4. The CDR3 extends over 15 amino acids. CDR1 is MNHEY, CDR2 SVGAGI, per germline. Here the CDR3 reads CASSYQGGPNSPLHF. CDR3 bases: TGTGCCAGCAGTTACCAGGGGGGGCCTAATTCACCCCTCCACTTT.

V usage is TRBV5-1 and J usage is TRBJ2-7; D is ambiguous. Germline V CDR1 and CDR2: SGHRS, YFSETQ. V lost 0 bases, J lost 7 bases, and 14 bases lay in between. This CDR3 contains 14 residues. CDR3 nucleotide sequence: TGCGCCAGCAGCTTGGGGATCCAGCTTGGGGAGCAGTACTTC. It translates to CASSLGIQLGEQYF.